This T cell receptor (beta chain) appears in the sequencing data of a study of beta chain features in type 1 diabetes. The study's findings and limits: Patients with type 1 diabetes carried fewer insertions and had more deletions at their VDJ junctions. All four CD4+ subsets from Type 1 diabetes patients carried moderately but significantly shorter TCRB CDR3s.

As every portion of the isolated RNA was reverse transcribed, the sequencing read expressed TCRB transcripts. The repertoire was sequenced with immunoSEQ multiplex PCR; TCRdb's copy has only in-frame clones and lacks some. The data show 680,000 or so clones, with 15% to 17% seen just once and 0.093% held by the top ten. As concerns this clone: Its target is unknown.

This clonotype originated in a man aged 18-30 years in good health. The specimen was naive CD4+ T cells from blood.

CDR3 loop: CASSLEAGGYEQFF. CDR3 DNA sequence: TGTGCCAGCAGCTTAGAAGCAGGGGGCTATGAGCAGTTCTTC. The chain employs TRBV11-1 and TRBJ2-1; 8 bases map to TRBD1. V lost 1 base, J lost 8 bases, and 4 bases stayed unmatched. Germline CDR1 SGHAT, CDR2 FQDESV (reference sequence). The CDR3 has 14 amino acids.